The rows below give T cell receptor beta chains drawn from one sample of a study of vaccination and CD4 T cells after COVID-19. TCRdb passed the PCR reads through MiXCR, listing each CDR3 protein once. The table includes about 20,000 distinct CDR3 sequences, 50% to 65% detected once. These TCRs' antigens remain unknown. Sequencing was performed on CD4+ T cells from blood, cultured in vitro. The source is a human donor who had recovered from COVID-19. The CDR3 runs from the conserved cysteine through the conserved F or W. The order of the fields is J gene, V gene, D gene, clone size, CDR3 DNA, CDR3 protein. The D gene is left open where the match is weak. Clone size appears in some rows only: once, few, many, or a class for an expanded clone.

>TRBJ1-2|TRBV11-2|.|.
TGTGCCAGCAGCTCCTCAAGGAACTATGGCTACACCTTC
CASSSSRNYGYTF
>TRBJ1-4|TRBV4-2|.|.
TGTGCCAGCAGCCCCCGAAGCGAAAAACTGTTTTTT
CASSPRSEKLFF
>TRBJ1-4|TRBV20-1|TRBD1|.
TGCAGTGCCACAGACAGGGCGTTAGCCTCCGGAAAACTGTTTTTT
CSATDRALASGKLFF
>TRBJ1-1|TRBV6-5|.|.
TGTGCCAGCAGTTACGACAGATTGAACACTGAAGCTTTCTTT
CASSYDRLNTEAFF
>TRBJ1-5|TRBV2|TRBD1|.
TGTGCCAGCAGGGTGGGACAGGGGGTGTCCAATCAGCCCCAGCATTTT
CASRVGQGVSNQPQHF
>TRBJ1-1|TRBV21-1|.|.
TGTGCCAGCAACCCGGACAGGGGGAACACTGAAGCTTTCTTT
CASNPDRGNTEAFF
>TRBJ2-3|TRBV3-1|.|.
TGTGCCAGCAGCCAAAGAGGAGATACGCAGTATTTT
CASSQRGDTQYF
>TRBJ2-7|TRBV20-1|TRBD2|.
TGCAGTGTTAGATCATGGGGCGGGAGGGCCGGCTACGAGCAGTACTTC
CSVRSWGGRAGYEQYF
>TRBJ1-5|TRBV6-1|.|.
TGTGCCAGCAGTGAGACTACTTGGGTTATTCTTAGCAATCAGCCCCAGCATTTT
CASSETTWVILSNQPQHF
>TRBJ1-1|TRBV11-1|TRBD1|.
TGTGCCAGCAGCTTTGGCAGGGGGGCCACTGAAGCTTTCTTT
CASSFGRGATEAFF
>TRBJ2-5|TRBV24-1|TRBD2|.
TGTGCCACCAGTGACCCCGGACTAGCGGGAGCAGAGACCCAGTACTTC
CATSDPGLAGAETQYF
>TRBJ2-2|TRBV7-9|.|.
TGTGCCAGCAGCTTAGAAGGGGGCACCGGGGAGCTGTTTTTT
CASSLEGGTGELFF
>TRBJ2-5|TRBV11-3|TRBD2|.
TGTGCCAGCAGCCAAAGAGCACTAGCGGTCCAAGAGACCCAGTACTTC
CASSQRALAVQETQYF
>TRBJ2-5|TRBV20-1|.|.
TGCAGTGCTAGAGACGGGAAGACGGGAGAGACCCAGTACTTC
CSARDGKTGETQYF
>TRBJ2-2|TRBV10-1|.|.
TGCGCCAGCAGTGACCACAGGGCGAGCACCGGGGAGCTGTTTTTT
CASSDHRASTGELFF
>TRBJ1-2|TRBV11-2|.|.
TGTGCCAGCAGCTTAACAGAGGGAGGGGCTGGCTACACCTTC
CASSLTEGGAGYTF
>TRBJ1-2|TRBV9|.|few
TGTGCCAGCAGCGTAGCGGGGGGACATGGCTACACCTTC
CASSVAGGHGYTF
>TRBJ2-1|TRBV20-1|TRBD1|.
TGCAGTGCTAGAGATATGGGGACAGGGGACAATGAGCAGTTCTTC
CSARDMGTGDNEQFF
>TRBJ1-1|TRBV11-1|.|.
TGTGCCAGCAGCCCCAGGAGGGGGGAAGCTTTCTTT
CASSPRRGEAFF
>TRBJ1-6|TRBV6-1|.|few
TGTGCCACCGTACCGACTAATGAGGGGTCACCCCTCCACTTT
CATVPTNEGSPLHF
>TRBJ1-5|TRBV28|.|.
TGTGCCAGCAGCTCGGGGGGAAGCGGCAATCAGCCCCAGCATTTT
CASSSGGSGNQPQHF
>TRBJ2-1|TRBV6-1|TRBD2|.
TGTGCCAGCCGGGGGGGGTTCTACGGTGAGCAGTTCTTC
CASRGGFYGEQFF
>TRBJ1-2|TRBV4-3|.|.
TGCGCCAGCAGCCAAGATGGGGGGGATCGAGGTGGCTACACCTTC
CASSQDGGDRGGYTF
>TRBJ1-2|TRBV7-2|TRBD1|few
TGTGCCAGCAGCTGGGACAGAGAATATGGCTACACCTTC
CASSWDREYGYTF
>TRBJ1-4|TRBV28|TRBD1|.
TGTGCCAGCAGTCGGGCCGGGACAGCGAGCCGAAAACTGTTTTTT
CASSRAGTASRKLFF
>TRBJ2-1|TRBV15|TRBD2|once
TGTGCCACCAGCAGAGACGCGGGAGGAAACTACAATGAGCAGTTCTTC
CATSRDAGGNYNEQFF
>TRBJ2-3|TRBV6-1|TRBD1|few
TGTGCCAGCAGTCCCCAGACAGGGGGCACAGATACGCAGTATTTT
CASSPQTGGTDTQYF
>TRBJ2-7|TRBV7-2|TRBD1|.
TGTGCCAGCAGCTTAGTGGGACAGGGCCTGGTCGAGCAGTACTTC
CASSLVGQGLVEQYF
>TRBJ1-5|TRBV19|.|few
TGTGCCAGTAGTATCTTAAGGCCAGGCAATCAGCCCCAGCATTTT
CASSILRPGNQPQHF
>TRBJ2-2|TRBV20-1|TRBD2|few
TGCAGTGCTAGAGGGGCTAGCGGGAGGGCCGGGGAGCTGTTTTTT
CSARGASGRAGELFF
>TRBJ1-2|TRBV5-8|TRBD1|.
TGTGCCAGCAGCTTTGGGCCGGGACAGGGCATCTATGGCTACACCTTC
CASSFGPGQGIYGYTF
>TRBJ2-5|TRBV7-2|TRBD2|.
TGTGCCAGCAGCCAAGGGGGACTAGCGGGACAAGAGACCCAGTACTTC
CASSQGGLAGQETQYF
>TRBJ2-7|TRBV20-1|.|.
TGCAGTGCTAGACCCTTGCTGGGGCAGGGTACTTACGAGCAGTACTTC
CSARPLLGQGTYEQYF
>TRBJ1-2|TRBV28|.|.
TGTGCCAGCAGGAAACGGGGATTGAGGTACACCTTC
CASRKRGLRYTF
>TRBJ1-5|TRBV2|.|.
TGTGCCAGCAGCAGCACCTATCAGCCCCAGCATTTT
CASSSTYQPQHF
>TRBJ2-1|TRBV27|TRBD1|.
TGTGCCAGCAGTGCTCTAGGGGGCAGAGAAACCAATGAGCAGTTCTTC
CASSALGGRETNEQFF
>TRBJ1-4|TRBV19|TRBD1|once
TGTGCCAGTACCTCGCATGGACAGGGGAATGAAAAACTGTTTTTT
CASTSHGQGNEKLFF
>TRBJ2-5|TRBV12-3/TRBV12-4|.|.
TGTGCCAGCAGTCCGCCGGGACTGCATCAAGAGACCCAGTACTTC
CASSPPGLHQETQYF
>TRBJ1-1|TRBV7-9|.|.
TGTGCCAGCAGCTTACGGGGGGGCGATCGTCCTTTCTTT
CASSLRGGDRPFF
>TRBJ2-1|TRBV7-2|.|.
TGTGCCAGCAGCTTAGCGTTGGATTCAGATTCCAATGAGCAGTTCTTC
CASSLALDSDSNEQFF
>TRBJ1-2|TRBV29-1|.|.
TGCAGCGTTGTACCCACCTATGGCTACACCTTC
CSVVPTYGYTF
>TRBJ2-5|TRBV7-9|.|.
TGTGCCAGCAGCCGGGGACTCCTTCAAGAGACCCAGTACTTC
CASSRGLLQETQYF
>TRBJ1-4|TRBV19|.|.
TGTGCCAGTAGTATGAGGGACGGACCGAATGAAAAACTGTTTTTT
CASSMRDGPNEKLFF
>TRBJ2-3|TRBV5-1|.|.
TGCGCCAGCAGCTTGGGAAACGACTACTCCACAGATACGCAGTATTTT
CASSLGNDYSTDTQYF
>TRBJ2-5|TRBV5-4|.|large
TGTGCCAGCAGGGGAATTGACGGCCAAGAGACCCAGTACTTC
CASRGIDGQETQYF
>TRBJ1-1|TRBV19|TRBD1|few
TGTGCCAGTAGTACCTCGAGACAGGGCCCGAACACTGAAGCTTTCTTT
CASSTSRQGPNTEAFF
>TRBJ2-5|TRBV12-3/TRBV12-4|.|.
TGTGCCAGCAGCCTACTTCTAGTGGGAGACCCTCCGGAGACCCAGTACTTC
CASSLLLVGDPPETQYF
>TRBJ2-1|TRBV5-1|TRBD2|.
TGCGCCAGCAGCTTGGAGGGGACTAGCGGGTACAATGAGCAGTTCTTC
CASSLEGTSGYNEQFF
>TRBJ2-1|TRBV28|TRBD1|.
TGTGCCAGCAGTTTGGGGACAGGGGGACCTCAGTTCTTC
CASSLGTGGPQFF
>TRBJ2-5|TRBV30|.|once
TGTGCCTGGAGTGTAAGGGCGGGATGGGGGCAAGAGACCCAGTACTTC
CAWSVRAGWGQETQYF
>TRBJ2-3|TRBV24-1|.|.
TGTGCCACCAGTGATATGACACGTACGCAGTATTTT
CATSDMTRTQYF
>TRBJ1-4|TRBV6-1|.|.
.
CASSTSGAGTFGKLFF
>TRBJ1-6|TRBV20-1|TRBD1|.
TGCAGTGCCTCAGAGAGGACAGGCCGGAATTCACCCCTCCACTTT
CSASERTGRNSPLHF
>TRBJ2-7|TRBV20-1|TRBD2|.
TGCAGTGCGCCCGCGAGGGGGGGACTAGCGGGGTCTAACGAGCAGTACTTC
CSAPARGGLAGSNEQYF
>TRBJ1-5|TRBV7-9|.|few
TGTGCCAGCAGCTTTCGGGGGGCAGAGGCCCAGCATTTT
CASSFRGAEAQHF